This T cell receptor (beta chain) was observed in a study of blood T cells in healthy people across ages. This clonotype was observed a few times. Antigen: not known. Sample donors were healthy Caucasian individuals that came from Russia, aged roughly 6 to 100. Each sample yielded at least 6.5 million isolated PBMCs. RNA extraction gave at least 5 micrograms of total RNA per sample. This CDR3 is built from 13 residues. The germline CDR1 and CDR2 sequences are LGHDT and YNNKEL (reference sequence). Trimming cost V 6 bases and J 7 bases, with 15 bases left between them. Study conclusions and caveats: Per-million-T-cell TCR beta diversity fell roughly linearly with age.

Then a second PCR, running roughly 7 to 12 cycles, was carried out with a sample-barcoded 5' primer and a J-beta primer mix. One entry per CDR3 protein, called by TCRdb with MiXCR from the 5' RACE reads. The table has almost 300,000 distinct CDR3 sequences, 25% to 30% seen once. Sequenced: blood. V is TRBV3-1 and J is TRBJ1-2; D unclear. The receptor comes from a woman between 70 and 85 years old in good health. DNA for the CDR3: TGTGCCAGCAGACCCGGATTCACGCTTGGCTACACCTTC. It translates to CASRPGFTLGYTF.